Listed below are T cell receptor beta chains from one sample, sequenced in a study of beta chain features in type 1 diabetes. Sequencing was performed with immunoSEQ multiplex PCR; in TCRdb, only in-frame clones are kept and a portion is missing. This repertoire shows about 930,000 clones, roughly 17% found once; its top ten account for around 0.02%. Specimen: naive CD4+ T cells from blood. The receptors originated from a woman younger than 35 in good health. Both conserved end residues are part of each CDR3. The order of the fields is J gene, clone size, D gene, V gene, CDR3 protein, CDR3 DNA. A D gene is named only where the DNA matches it firmly. Size values are once, few and many counts, or a class for expanded clones, and some rows have none.

TRBJ2-7	few	TRBD1	TRBV6-1	CASSVPGQGYEQYF	TGTGCCAGCAGTGTGCCGGGACAGGGATACGAGCAGTACTTC
TRBJ2-5	few	TRBD2	TRBV10-3	CAISGSLAGVSGETQYF	TGTGCCATCAGTGGGAGTCTAGCGGGAGTATCCGGAGAGACCCAGTACTTC
TRBJ2-1	.	TRBD2	TRBV15	CATSREKLADNEQFF	TGTGCCACCAGCAGAGAGAAACTAGCGGACAATGAGCAGTTCTTC
TRBJ2-3	few	.	TRBV4-3	CASSQFPGVGGSTDTQYF	TGCGCCAGCAGCCAGTTCCCCGGGGTGGGAGGCAGCACAGATACGCAGTATTTT
TRBJ2-2	few	TRBD1	TRBV27	CASSSQGQGLSGGGELFF	TGTGCCAGCAGTTCCCAGGGACAGGGCCTTTCGGGGGGCGGGGAGCTGTTTTTT
TRBJ2-3	few	TRBD2	TRBV9	CASSASSGRTDTQYF	TGTGCCAGCAGCGCGTCTAGCGGTCGCACAGATACGCAGTATTTT
TRBJ2-2	once	.	TRBV10-3	CAISERMNTGELFF	TGTGCCATCAGTGAGCGGATGAACACCGGGGAGCTGTTTTTT
TRBJ2-2	.	.	TRBV21-1	CASSTDYAGAGTGELFF	TGTGCCAGCAGCACCGACTACGCGGGAGCCGGCACCGGGGAGCTGTTTTTT
TRBJ2-5	few	TRBD2	TRBV7-9	CASSLGLAETQYF	TGTGCCAGCAGCTTAGGACTAGCGGAGACCCAGTACTTC
TRBJ1-1	few	.	TRBV7-9	CASSLNGGIVQAEAFF	TGTGCCAGCAGCTTAAACGGGGGGATTGTTCAAGCTGAAGCTTTCTTT
TRBJ2-5	.	TRBD1	TRBV18	CASSPLGQQETQYF	TGTGCCAGCTCACCCTTGGGACAGCAAGAGACCCAGTACTTC
TRBJ2-1	few	TRBD2	TRBV7-9	CASSFGTSGNEQFF	TGTGCCAGCAGCTTCGGGACTAGCGGGAATGAGCAGTTCTTC
TRBJ2-1	few	TRBD2	TRBV25-1	CASSDRLAGGQGEQFF	TGTGCCAGCAGTGATAGGCTAGCGGGAGGGCAAGGTGAGCAGTTCTTC
TRBJ2-7	.	TRBD2	TRBV10-3	CAISDSGSTQYF	TGTGCCATCAGTGATAGCGGGAGCACGCAGTACTTC
TRBJ1-5	few	.	TRBV23-1	CASSQSLVGGREGPQPQHF	TGCGCCAGCAGTCAATCGCTAGTGGGGGGCAGGGAGGGTCCTCAGCCCCAGCATTTT
TRBJ2-1	few	.	TRBV20-1	CSVTYNEQFF	TGCAGTGTGACCTACAATGAGCAGTTCTTC
TRBJ2-5	.	.	TRBV19	CASSIRFQEQETQYF	TGTGCCAGTAGTATACGGTTCCAGGAACAAGAGACCCAGTACTTC
TRBJ2-1	few	TRBD2	TRBV5-6	CASSSDLAGWNEQFF	TGTGCCAGCAGCTCCGACTTAGCGGGATGGAATGAGCAGTTCTTC
TRBJ2-7	few	.	TRBV7-8	CASSLVGGSSYEQYF	TGTGCCAGCAGCTTAGTGGGGGGAAGCTCCTACGAGCAGTACTTC
TRBJ2-1	few	TRBD2	TRBV4-2	CASSLRLAGGPQFF	TGTGCCAGCAGCCTCCGACTAGCGGGAGGTCCGCAGTTCTTC
TRBJ2-3	few	.	TRBV27	CASRFFGTQYF	TGTGCCAGCAGATTTTTCGGTACGCAGTATTTT
TRBJ1-3	.	TRBD1	TRBV7-9	CASSLKGARGNTIYF	TGTGCCAGCAGCTTGAAGGGGGCGCGTGGAAACACCATATATTTT
TRBJ2-1	.	.	TRBV10-3	CAITRGDDNEQFF	TGTGCCATCACAAGGGGGGACGACAATGAGCAGTTCTTC
TRBJ2-2	.	TRBD1	TRBV7-2	CASSRRTGANTGELFF	TGTGCCAGCAGCCGGAGGACAGGGGCAAACACCGGGGAGCTGTTTTTT
TRBJ2-7	few	TRBD1	TRBV28	CASSGQGASSREQYF	TGTGCCAGCAGCGGACAGGGGGCGTCATCGAGAGAGCAGTACTTC
TRBJ2-1	.	.	TRBV5-1	CASTLPGLGNNEQFF	TGCGCCAGCACTCTTCCGGGACTGGGGAACAATGAGCAGTTCTTC
TRBJ1-1	.	.	TRBV10-3	CAITRGGGTEAFF	TGTGCCATCACCCGCGGGGGGGGCACTGAAGCTTTCTTT
TRBJ1-5	few	.	TRBV28	CASSPLGEPQHF	TGTGCCAGCAGTCCCCTGGGGGAGCCCCAGCATTTT
TRBJ2-7	few	.	TRBV6-5	CASSYDSASSQYF	TGTGCCAGCAGTTACGACAGCGCATCCTCGCAGTACTTC
TRBJ1-1	few	.	TRBV19	CASSIEFGKNTEAFF	TGTGCCAGTAGTATAGAATTTGGGAAAAACACTGAAGCTTTCTTT
TRBJ2-7	few	TRBD1	TRBV19	CASSRDRAIPREQYF	TGTGCCAGTAGCAGGGACAGGGCCATCCCGCGCGAGCAGTACTTC
TRBJ2-3	.	.	TRBV6-7	CASNQRLDTQYF	TGTGCCAGCAACCAGCGTCTAGATACGCAGTATTTT
TRBJ1-3	.	.	TRBV25-1	CASEGARWSSGNTIYF	TGTGCCTCCGAGGGAGCCCGTTGGAGCTCTGGAAACACCATATATTTT
TRBJ1-5	few	.	TRBV19	CASTTGNSNQPQHF	TGTGCCAGTACCACAGGGAATAGCAATCAGCCCCAGCATTTT
TRBJ2-3	few	TRBD2	TRBV29-1	CSVIGGGSTDTQYF	TGCAGCGTTATCGGGGGGGGTAGCACAGATACGCAGTATTTT
TRBJ2-1	.	.	TRBV19	CASRVRRGNEQFF	TGTGCCAGTAGGGTCAGAAGGGGTAATGAGCAGTTCTTC
TRBJ2-3	.	TRBD1	TRBV10-3	CATRGTDRSFASTDTQYF	TGTGCCACCAGGGGGACGGACAGGTCCTTTGCTAGCACAGATACGCAGTATTTT
TRBJ2-7	.	TRBD2	TRBV28	CASSLAGGYVEQYF	TGTGCCAGCAGTTTAGCGGGAGGGTATGTCGAGCAGTACTTC
TRBJ2-1	few	.	TRBV6-6	CASRTNNEQFF	TGTGCCAGCAGGACTAACAATGAGCAGTTCTTC
TRBJ2-3	.	TRBD2	TRBV28	CASSPQLAGGTDTQYF	TGTGCCAGCAGTCCACAACTAGCGGGAGGAACAGATACGCAGTATTTT
TRBJ2-7	few	TRBD2	TRBV7-2	CASSLSSGSYEQYF	TGTGCCAGCAGCTTATCTAGCGGCTCCTACGAGCAGTACTTC